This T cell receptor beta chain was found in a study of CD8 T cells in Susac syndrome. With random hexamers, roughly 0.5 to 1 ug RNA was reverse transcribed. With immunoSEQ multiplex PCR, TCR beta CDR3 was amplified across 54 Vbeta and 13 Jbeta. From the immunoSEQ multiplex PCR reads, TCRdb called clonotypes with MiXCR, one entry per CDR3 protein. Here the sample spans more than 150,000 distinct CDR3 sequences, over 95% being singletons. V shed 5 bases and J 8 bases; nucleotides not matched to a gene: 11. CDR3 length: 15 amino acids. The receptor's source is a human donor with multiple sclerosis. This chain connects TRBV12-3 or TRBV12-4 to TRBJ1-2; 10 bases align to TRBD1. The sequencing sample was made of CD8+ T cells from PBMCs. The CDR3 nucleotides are TGTGCCAGCAGTCTGAACTCTGGGACAGGGGACGGCTACACCTTC. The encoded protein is CASSLNSGTGDGYTF.